The clone carrying this T cell receptor beta chain was seen at least ten times. As for the cDNA, it was generated by 5'RACE with 10-nucleotide random UMIs. Using its own MiXCR run on the 5' RACE reads, TCRdb lists one record per CDR3 protein. The repertoire has about 66,000 distinct CDR3 sequences, about 3.4% of them found once; the top ten carry 3.7%. This CDR3 has 14 residues. Per germline, CDR1 SGHTA and CDR2 FQGTGA. Trimming left V 2 bases short and J 9 bases short, with 14 bases between. The sample originates from a study of neurological immune-mediated disorders. This chain links TRBV7-3 with TRBJ2-1, with D perhaps matching TRBD2 (5 bases). Material for sequencing was PBMCs. The clonotype comes from a man in his forties or fifties with multiple sclerosis. The CDR3, as DNA: TGTGCCAGCAGCTTACAAGGCGACTATACTGAGCAGTTCTTC. Amino acids: CASSLQGDYTEQFF.